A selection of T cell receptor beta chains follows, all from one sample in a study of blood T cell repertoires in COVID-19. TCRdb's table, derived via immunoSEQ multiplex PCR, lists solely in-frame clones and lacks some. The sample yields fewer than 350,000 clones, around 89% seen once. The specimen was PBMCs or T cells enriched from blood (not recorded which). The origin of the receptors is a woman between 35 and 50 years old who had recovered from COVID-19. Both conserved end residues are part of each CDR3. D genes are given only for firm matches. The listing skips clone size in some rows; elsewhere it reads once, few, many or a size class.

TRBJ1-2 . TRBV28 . TGTGCCAGCAGCTTCAGCGGGCGCTATGGCTACACCTTC CASSFSGRYGYTF
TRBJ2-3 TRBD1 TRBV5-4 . TGTGCCAGCAGCAGGGACAGATACACAGATACGCAGTATTTT CASSRDRYTDTQYF
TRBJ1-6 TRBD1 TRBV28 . TGTGCCAGCACCCAGTCCTACAGGGGGCTGTCACCCCTCCACTTT CASTQSYRGLSPLHF
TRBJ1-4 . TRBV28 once TGTGCCAGCAGTCCCCGACTGAGGTCTAATGAAAAACTGTTTTTT CASSPRLRSNEKLFF
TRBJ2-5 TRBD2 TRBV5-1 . TGCGCCAGCAGCATACTAGCGGGGGGCTCTGGGGAGACCCAGTACTTC CASSILAGGSGETQYF
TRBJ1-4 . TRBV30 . TGTGCCTGGAACCCAGGGTGGGGTGAAAAACTGTTTTTT CAWNPGWGEKLFF
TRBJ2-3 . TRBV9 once TGTGCCAGCAGCGACCCGCAGGGAGGTGGTTTGGGGCCGCAGTATTTT CASSDPQGGGLGPQYF
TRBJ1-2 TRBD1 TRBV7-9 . TGTGCCAGCAGCTTAGAACAGGGGGGCTACACCTTC CASSLEQGGYTF
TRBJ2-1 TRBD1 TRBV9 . TGTGCCAGCAGCGTAACAGGGGCCAACTACAATGAGCAGTTCTTC CASSVTGANYNEQFF
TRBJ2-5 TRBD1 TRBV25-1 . TGTGCCAGCAGTGATAGGGACAGCCAAAGAGAGACCCAGTACTTC CASSDRDSQRETQYF
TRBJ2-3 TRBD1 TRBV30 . TGTGCCTGGAGTTTACCGACAGGGAGTTTTGCAGATACGCAGTATTTT CAWSLPTGSFADTQYF
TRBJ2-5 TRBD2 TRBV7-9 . TGTGCCAGCAGCTATAGGCTAGCGGGTGAGACCCAGTACTTC CASSYRLAGETQYF
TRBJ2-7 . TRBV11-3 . TGTGCCAGCAGCACCGGGGTGGGCAACTCCTACGAGCAGTACTTC CASSTGVGNSYEQYF
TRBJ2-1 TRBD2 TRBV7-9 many TGTGCCAGCAGTCTTTGGGGGGAGGGCCTCAATGAGCAGTTCTTC CASSLWGEGLNEQFF
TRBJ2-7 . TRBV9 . TGTGCCAGCAGCGAGACAGCCTATACCTACGATGGGCAGTACTTC CASSETAYTYDGQYF
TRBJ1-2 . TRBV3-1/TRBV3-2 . TGTGCCAGCAGCCAAGTCTCTGGCTACACCTTC CASSQVSGYTF
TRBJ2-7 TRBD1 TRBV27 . TGTGCCAGCAGTTTACTTTCAGGGGGCGAGAGGTCCTACGAGCAGTACTTC CASSLLSGGERSYEQYF
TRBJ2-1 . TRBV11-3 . TGTGCCAGCAGCTTAGCGGCGCAGGGTGGGAATGAGCAGTTCTTC CASSLAAQGGNEQFF
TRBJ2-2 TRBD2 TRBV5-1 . TGCGCCAGCAGCCTCACGCTAGCGGCCGCGAACACCGGGGAGCTGTTTTTT CASSLTLAAANTGELFF
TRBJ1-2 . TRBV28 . TGTGCCAGCGAGGGGGGGCTGAGACCTAACTATGGCTACACCTTC CASEGGLRPNYGYTF
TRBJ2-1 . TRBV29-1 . TGCAGCGTTGAAGACCCGAGTGTGGAGGGATACAATGAGCAGTTCTTC CSVEDPSVEGYNEQFF
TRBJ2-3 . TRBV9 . TGTGCCAGCAACGGACAGACGAGCACAGATACGCAGTATTTT CASNGQTSTDTQYF
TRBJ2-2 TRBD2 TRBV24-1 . TGTGCCACCAGTGATCCCGGGACTAGCGGAAACACCGGGGAGCTGTTTTTT CATSDPGTSGNTGELFF
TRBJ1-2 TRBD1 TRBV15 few TGTGCCACCAGCATTGGGACAGGCATCGGCTACACCTTC CATSIGTGIGYTF
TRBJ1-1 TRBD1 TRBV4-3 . TGCGCCAGCAGCCAAGACGGACAGGGGAGGACTGAAGCTTTCTTT CASSQDGQGRTEAFF
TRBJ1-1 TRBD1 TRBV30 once TGTGCCCACTCATCGGGACAGAGGAACACTGAAGCTTTCTTT CAHSSGQRNTEAFF
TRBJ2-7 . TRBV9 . TGTGCCAGCAGCGTAAATCCTAGCGCCTCCTACGAGCAGTACTTC CASSVNPSASYEQYF
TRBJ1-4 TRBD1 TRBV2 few TGTGCCAGTACAAGAGTCAGGGGGGCGAGTAATGAAAAACTGTTTTTT CASTRVRGASNEKLFF
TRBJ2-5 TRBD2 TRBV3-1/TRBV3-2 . TGTGCCAGCAGCCAAGAACCCCCCGGGACTAGTCGAGAGACCCAGTACTTC CASSQEPPGTSRETQYF
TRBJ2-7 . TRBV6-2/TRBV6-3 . TGTGCCAGCAGTTACCCCTCTAGCAGAGAACCTTACGAGCAGTACTTC CASSYPSSREPYEQYF
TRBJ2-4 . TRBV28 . TGTGCCAGCAGTTTGTCTTCGGGGAGCATTCAGTACTTC CASSLSSGSIQYF
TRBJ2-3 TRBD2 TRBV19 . TGTGCCAGTAGTATAGTGGTGGGAGGGACAGATACGCAGTATTTT CASSIVVGGTDTQYF
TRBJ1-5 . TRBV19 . TGTGCCAGTAGTGGCTCCCAGCCCCAGCATTTT CASSGSQPQHF
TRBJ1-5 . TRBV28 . TGTGCCAGCAGTTTCGCGGCGGGGGGACAGCCCCAGCATTTT CASSFAAGGQPQHF
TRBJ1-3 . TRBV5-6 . TGTGCCAGCAGCGTTGACAGATTCATCTCTGGAAACACCATATATTTT CASSVDRFISGNTIYF
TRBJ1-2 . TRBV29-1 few TGCAGCGTTGGTCAGGAGCTGCCGGGGGGCTACACCTTC CSVGQELPGGYTF
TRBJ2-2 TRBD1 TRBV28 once TGTGCCAGCAGTTTAAACAGGGGGCGATCCGGGGAGCTGTTTTTT CASSLNRGRSGELFF
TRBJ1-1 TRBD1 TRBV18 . TGTGCCAGCTCACCGACCGGGACAGCAATGAACACTGAAGCTTTCTTT CASSPTGTAMNTEAFF
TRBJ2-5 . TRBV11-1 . TGTGCCAGCAGCTTAGGGCTCGGGACATTACAAGAGACCCAGTACTTC CASSLGLGTLQETQYF
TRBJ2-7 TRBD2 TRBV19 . TGTGCCAGTAGTATAGGACTAGCGGGAGAGCGCGAGCAGTACTTC CASSIGLAGEREQYF
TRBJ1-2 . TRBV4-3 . TGCGCCAGCAGCCCGGGTCGACGGAGTTACTATGGCTACACCTTC CASSPGRRSYYGYTF
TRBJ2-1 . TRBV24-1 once TGTGCCACCACCACGGACAGCTACAATGAGCAGTTCTTC CATTTDSYNEQFF
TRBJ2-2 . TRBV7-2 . TGTGCCAGCAGCCGCGCCCCGACAGGACAGTGGTCCGGGGAGCTGTTTTTT CASSRAPTGQWSGELFF
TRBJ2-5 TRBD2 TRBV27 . TGTGCCAGCAGTTTATTCCCGACTAGCGGATTCCAAGAGACCCAGTACTTC CASSLFPTSGFQETQYF
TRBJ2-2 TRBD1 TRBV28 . TGTGCCAGCAGTTCAATCGACAGGGTTTCTGGGGAGCTGTTTTTT CASSSIDRVSGELFF